These 15 T cell receptor beta chains share one sample of origin, sequenced in a study of graft-versus-host responses after intestinal transplantation. For these receptors, no antigen is known. Only in-frame clones appear in the TCRdb table, and some are missing; sequencing was by immunoSEQ multiplex PCR. The data contain over 100,000 clones, 90% to 95% of them singletons. The sample was unstimulated CD4+ T cells sorted from spleen or lymph node cells, taken before intestinal transplant. The receptors originated from a human donor who received an intestinal transplant.

This sequence joins TRBV6-6 and TRBJ2-3; D gene uncertain. CDR1 MNHNY and CDR2 SVGAGI come from the germline V gene (reference sequence). V dropped 7 bases and J dropped 0 bases, with 11 bases sitting between them. The length of the CDR3 is 14 residues. The CDR3 here is CASIDGLSTDTQYF. In DNA, the CDR3 is TGTGCCAGCATTGACGGTCTCAGCACAGATACGCAGTATTTT.

Here the CDR3 DNA reads TGTGCCAGCAGTCACCTCATCAGGGGGCGCGGAAACAATGAGCAGTTCTTC. Amino acid sequence: CASSHLIRGRGNNEQFF. The J gene is TRBJ2-1, the V gene TRBV28; the match to TRBD1 covers 8 bases. CDR1 and CDR2 (germline): MDHEN, SYDVKM. Unmatched junction bases numbered 14, after V lost 5 bases and J lost 5 bases. This CDR3 comprises 17 residues.

The rearrangement uses TRBV28 and TRBJ1-1; D might be TRBD1 (6 bases). V was pared by 5 bases and J by 9 bases, with 16 bases between. The germline gives CDR1 MDHEN, CDR2 SYDVKM. This CDR3 is 13 amino acids long. CDR3 coding DNA: TGTGCCAGCAGTGATTTCCAGGGGTCTAAAGCTTTCTTT. The encoded protein is CASSDFQGSKAFF.

This rearrangement joins TRBV29-1 to TRBJ2-1; D is perhaps TRBD1 or TRBD2 (5 bases each). Per the germline V gene, CDR1 is SQVTM and CDR2 is ANQGSEA. V lost 6 bases and J lost 6, with 21 bases in between. The CDR3 is made up of 15 amino acids. Here the CDR3 DNA reads TGCAGCGTCCCTGGGGGAACAGACACCTTCAATGAGCAGTTCTTC. Its translation: CSVPGGTDTFNEQFF.

The chain employs TRBV7-3 and TRBJ2-3; D possibly uses TRBD1 or TRBD2 (5 bases each). The CDR3 is 14 amino acids. Germline lookup yields CDR1 SGHTA and CDR2 FQGTGA. With 1 base removed from V and 2 bases from J, the gap between germline ends came to 7 bases. Here the CDR3 DNA reads TGTGCCAGCAGCTTAAGGGACCTCACAGATACGCAGTATTTT. It translates to CASSLRDLTDTQYF.

This clone was observed once. The CDR3 here is CARSPAGTSGRDSNTGELFF. The CDR3 bases are TGTGCCAGAAGCCCAGCCGGGACTAGCGGGAGAGATTCTAACACCGGGGAGCTGTTTTTT. The chain links TRBV5-3 to TRBJ2-2; 14 bases align to TRBD2. TRBV5-3 counts as an open reading frame of uncertain function. Losses at the gene ends were 4 bases for V and 2 bases for J; bases not matched to a gene: 13. The CDR3 is made up of 20 amino acids.

The chain links TRBV28 to TRBJ2-7; D is possibly TRBD2 (5 bases). This CDR3 spans 12 amino acids. From germline, CDR1 is MDHEN and CDR2 SYDVKM. V lost 7 bases and J lost 9, with 16 bases in between. The CDR3 protein is CASNHGRVAQYF. The CDR3 DNA is TGTGCCAGCAACCACGGGCGGGTAGCGCAGTACTTC. Drawing the rest from reference TRBV28 and TRBJ2-7, the complete variable domain is DVKVTQSSRYLVKRTGEKVFLECVQDMDHENMFWYRQDPGLGLRLIYFSYDVKMKEKGDIPEGYSVSREKKERFSLILESASTNQTSMYLCASNHGRVAQYFGPGTRLTVT.

Only one count was recorded for this clone. CDR3 DNA sequence: TGTGCCAGCAGCATAGACGTTCTCGGCGAGCAGTACTTC. Translated, it gives CASSIDVLGEQYF. J is TRBJ2-7 and V is TRBV6-5; no clear D. CDR1 and CDR2 (germline): MNHEY, SVGAGI. V lost 6 bases, J lost 6 bases, and 15 bases lay in between. CDR3 length: 13 amino acids.

In nucleotides, the CDR3 is TGTGCCAGCAGCTTAGTCCTAGCGGGGTTTAACGAGCAGTACTTC. This encodes CASSLVLAGFNEQYF. J is TRBJ2-7 and V is TRBV5-8; the match to TRBD2 covers 9 bases. V trimming: 2 bases; J trimming: 5 bases; junction bases outside the gene matches: 8. CDR3 length: 15 residues. Germline V gives CDR1 SGHTS, CDR2 YDEGEE.

The CDR3 reads CSVLLVRAAGANVLTF. The CDR3 coding sequence is TGCAGCGTCCTACTAGTGAGGGCTGCAGGGGCCAACGTCCTGACTTTC. This rearrangement joins TRBV29-1 to TRBJ2-6; D is perhaps TRBD2 (5 bases). V dropped 6 bases and J dropped 4 bases, with 19 bases sitting between them. Germline V CDR1 and CDR2: SQVTM, ANQGSEA. The CDR3 spans 16 residues. Full variable domain (outside the CDR3, taken from reference TRBV29-1 and TRBJ2-6): SAVISQKPSRDICQRGTSLTIQCQVDSQVTMMFWYRQQPGQSLTLIATANQGSEATYESGFVIDKFPISRPNLTFSTLTVSNMSPEDSSIYLCSVLLVRAAGANVLTFGAGSRLTVL.

The J gene is TRBJ2-1, the V gene TRBV28, with D possibly being TRBD2 (5 bases). The V and J ends lost 7 bases and 5 bases respectively, with 18 bases between them. Germline V CDR1 and CDR2: MDHEN, SYDVKM. CDR3 length equals 15 residues. The CDR3 DNA reads TGTGCCAGCACCCAACTGGTAGCGAACCACAATGAGCAGTTCTTC. Translation: CASTQLVANHNEQFF.

The chain carries TRBV28 and TRBJ1-3; no definite D call. The CDR3 totals 14 residues. The V and J ends lost 2 bases and 4 bases respectively, with 9 bases between them. Germline V gives CDR1 MDHEN, CDR2 SYDVKM. The CDR3 DNA is TGTGCCAGCAGTTTACCTGGGTCCGGAAACACCATATATTTT. Encoded protein: CASSLPGSGNTIYF.

The chain links TRBV5-4 to TRBJ2-3, with 7 bases matching TRBD2. V trimming: 0 bases; J trimming: 2 bases; junction bases outside the gene matches: 3. Germline V gives CDR1 SGHNT, CDR2 YYREEE (reference sequence). The CDR3 has 15 residues. The DNA for the CDR3 is TGTGCCAGCAGCTTGGAACTAGCGACCACAGATACGCAGTATTTT. Encoded protein: CASSLELATTDTQYF.

V and J are TRBV5-1 and TRBJ2-1; 7 bases are a match to TRBD2. V lost 2 bases and J lost 5; bases outside the gene matches: 10. The CDR3 has 16 amino acids. Germline V gene data show CDR1 as SGHRS and CDR2 as YFSETQ. CDR3 coding DNA: TGCGCCAGCAGCTTTCCGGGGGGAGAGGGGCACAATGAGCAGTTCTTC. This codes for CASSFPGGEGHNEQFF.

The CDR3 DNA follows: TGTGCCAGCAGCCTTAATCCTAGCGGGTACAATGAGCAGTTCTTC. It is translated as CASSLNPSGYNEQFF. The genes are TRBV13 and TRBJ2-1; 8 positions match TRBD2. The CDR3 is made up of 15 amino acids. The germline V gene has CDR1 PRHDT and CDR2 FYEKMQ (reference sequence). V was clipped by 5 bases and J by 4 bases; unmatched bases: 7.